The entry that follows covers one T cell receptor (beta chain) sequence. This sample is part of a study of Ad26.COV2.S vaccination and SARS-CoV-2 variants. Sequencing was performed with immunoSEQ multiplex PCR; in TCRdb, only in-frame clones are kept and a portion is missing. In the table there are about 350,000 clones, roughly 91% of which are singletons. This CDR3 has 16 amino acids. Documented treatment: approximately 18 received Ad26.COV2.S at low or high dose, single or two shots; several received placebo; per-sample allocation not given. Sampling was done on day 63 after the first vaccine or placebo injection.

This sample comprised peripheral blood, obtained in a trial of Ad26.COV2.S vaccine versus placebo. The sequence was collected from a person between 18 and 65 years old who received the Ad26.COV2.S COVID-19 vaccine or a placebo. The V and J genes are TRBV21-1 and TRBJ2-1; TRBD2 reflects the table's D call only, with no check against the DNA. TRBV21-1 is flagged as a pseudogene. This CDR3 is CASSKHRVCLYNEQFF. The CDR3 region has the DNA TGTGCCAGCAGCAAACACCGGGTGTGCCTCTACAATGAGCAGTTCTTC.